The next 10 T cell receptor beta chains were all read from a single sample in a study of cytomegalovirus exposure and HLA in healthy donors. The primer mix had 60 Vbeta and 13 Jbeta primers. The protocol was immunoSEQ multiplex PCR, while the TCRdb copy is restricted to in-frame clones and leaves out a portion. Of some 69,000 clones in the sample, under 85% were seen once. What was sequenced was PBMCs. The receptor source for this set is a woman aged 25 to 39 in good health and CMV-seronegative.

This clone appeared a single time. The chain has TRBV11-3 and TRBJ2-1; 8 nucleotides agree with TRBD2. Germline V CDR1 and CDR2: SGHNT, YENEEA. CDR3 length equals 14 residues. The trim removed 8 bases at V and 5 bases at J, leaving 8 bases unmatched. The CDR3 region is CASGKRERDNEQFF. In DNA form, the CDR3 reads TGTGCCAGCGGCAAGCGGGAGAGGGACAATGAGCAGTTCTTC.

CDR3 sequence: CASSFRVGLNYNEQFF. The CDR3 bases are TGTGCCAGCAGCTTTAGAGTAGGACTTAACTACAATGAGCAGTTCTTC. The rearrangement uses TRBV5-4 and TRBJ2-1, with a possible D match to TRBD2 (5 bases). CDR1 and CDR2 (germline): SGHNT, YYREEE (reference sequence). CDR3 size: 16 residues. Trimming took off 2 bases at V and 3 bases at J, with 15 bases between the two ends.

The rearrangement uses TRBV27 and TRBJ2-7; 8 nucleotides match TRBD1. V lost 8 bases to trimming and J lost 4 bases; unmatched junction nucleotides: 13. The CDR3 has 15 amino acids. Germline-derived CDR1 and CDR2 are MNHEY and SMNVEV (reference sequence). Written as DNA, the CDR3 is TGTGCCAGCGGACAGGGTCGCACGGAACGGTACGAGCAGTACTTC. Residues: CASGQGRTERYEQYF.

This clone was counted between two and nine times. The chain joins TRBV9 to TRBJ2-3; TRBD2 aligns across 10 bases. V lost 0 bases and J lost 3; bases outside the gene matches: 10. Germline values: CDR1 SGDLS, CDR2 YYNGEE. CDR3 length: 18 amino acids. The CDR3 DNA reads TGTGCCAGCAGCGTAGAAGGTAGCGGGGGGTTTGGTACAGATACGCAGTATTTT. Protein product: CASSVEGSGGFGTDTQYF.

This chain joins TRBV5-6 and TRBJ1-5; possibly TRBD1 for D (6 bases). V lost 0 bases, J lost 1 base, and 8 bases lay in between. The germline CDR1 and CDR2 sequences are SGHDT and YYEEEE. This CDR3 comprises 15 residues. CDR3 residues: CASSLAGASNQPQHF. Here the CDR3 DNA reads TGTGCCAGCAGCTTGGCAGGGGCGAGCAATCAGCCCCAGCATTTT. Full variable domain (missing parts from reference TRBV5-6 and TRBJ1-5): DAGVTQSPTHLIKTRGQQVTLRCSPKSGHDTVSWYQQALGQGPQFIFQYYEEEERQRGNFPDRFSGHQFPNYSSELNVNALLLGDSALYLCASSLAGASNQPQHFGDGTRLSIL.

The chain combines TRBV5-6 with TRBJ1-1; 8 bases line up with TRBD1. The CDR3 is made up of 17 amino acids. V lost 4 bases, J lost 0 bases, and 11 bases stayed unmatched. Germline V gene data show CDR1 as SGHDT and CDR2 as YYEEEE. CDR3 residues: CASSRGGTGAVNTEAFF. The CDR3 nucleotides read TGTGCCAGCAGCCGGGGCGGGACAGGAGCCGTGAACACTGAAGCTTTCTTT.

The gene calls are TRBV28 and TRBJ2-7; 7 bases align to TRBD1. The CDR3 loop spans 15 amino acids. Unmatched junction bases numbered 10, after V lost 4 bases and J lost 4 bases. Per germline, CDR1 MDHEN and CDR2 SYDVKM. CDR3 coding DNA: TGTGCCAGCAGTTCGACAGGGACAAGCCTATACGAGCAGTACTTC. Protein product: CASSSTGTSLYEQYF.

The CDR3: CASSLVGSGSYNEQFF. CDR3 DNA: TGTGCCAGCAGCTTGGTAGGTAGCGGGTCCTACAATGAGCAGTTCTTC. The rearrangement joins TRBV5-8 to TRBJ2-1; 7 bases align to TRBD2. V lost 0 bases and J lost 1; bases outside the gene matches: 4. CDR1 and CDR2 (germline): SGHTS, YDEGEE. This CDR3 comprises 16 residues.

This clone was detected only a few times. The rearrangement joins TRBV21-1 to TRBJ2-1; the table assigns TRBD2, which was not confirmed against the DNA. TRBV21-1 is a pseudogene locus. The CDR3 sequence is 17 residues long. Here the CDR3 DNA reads TGTGCCAGCAGCAAAGAGCGGGGCAGGTGGGTCTACAATGAGCAGTTCTTC. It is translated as CASSKERGRWVYNEQFF.

The CDR3 protein is CASKAGGYTDTQYF. The DNA of the CDR3 is TGTGCCAGCAAAGCGGGGGGATACACAGATACGCAGTATTTT. The J gene is TRBJ2-3, the V gene TRBV2, with 9 bases aligning to TRBD2. The CDR3 totals 14 residues. Germline assignment: CDR1 SNHLY and CDR2 FYNNEI. J was trimmed by 2 bases and V by 7 bases; bases with no gene match: 4.